This paragraph covers one T cell receptor beta chain sequence. This clone was counted ten times or more. The antigen this receptor binds is unknown. No per-base quality is available; no much larger clone lies one base away. Receptor libraries were prepared by PCR. Sequencer: Illumina HiSeq 4000. The TCR beta-chain CDR3 region of each patient was profiled by high-throughput sequencing. As for how the authors treated the data: Drawing on CDR3 differences between clinicopathological groups, the researchers built a classifier meant to tell apart patients with distant-metastatic papillary thyroid cancer. To measure repertoire diversity the researchers used the Shannon index, while the Morisita-Horn index served to gauge how similar the tumor and blood repertoires were. The raw public data were reprocessed by TCRdb itself: fastp quality trimming at Q25, MiXCR clonotype calling, in-frame beta chains only. It is TCRdb's table, rather than the study itself, that gives the V and J calls and clone size. The table for this sample lists some 40,000 clones; about a sixth of them were counted only once. 3.5% to 4% of the sample rests with the top ten.

The data belong to a study of metastatic and nonmetastatic thyroid tumors (TCRdb year 2020). For the wider study: Repertoires were compared across peripheral blood and tumor or nodule tissue samples from malignant and benign thyroid patients. What the research found in general, with its limitations: In both blood and tumor samples, TCR beta diversity was reported to be significantly higher in malignant tumors than in benign nodules.

CDR3 length: 13 amino acids, cysteine to phenylalanine. Only the CDR3 DNA stays, 39 bases, in frame from base 1. For CDR1 and CDR2, the germline V gene (reference sequence) lists SEHNR and FQNEAQ. Trimmed from V: 4 bases; trimmed from J: 6 bases; junction bases lacking a gene match: 6. None of the patients had been given any treatment before thyroid surgery. Using T-cell receptor beta sequencing, the researchers looked back retrospectively at clinical samples from patients, gathered between about 2012 and 2019. The sequence came from a female donor with papillary thyroid cancer or a benign thyroid nodule (not recorded which). Some clones in this sample may be carry-over from other donors' samples. Rearrangement joined TRBV7-9 to TRBJ2-7, and 7 bases in between align with TRBD1. The sample was blood. CDR3 sequence: CASSWDTGVEQYF. In nucleotides, the sequence is TGTGCCAGCAGCTGGGACACAGGGGTCGAGCAGTACTTC.